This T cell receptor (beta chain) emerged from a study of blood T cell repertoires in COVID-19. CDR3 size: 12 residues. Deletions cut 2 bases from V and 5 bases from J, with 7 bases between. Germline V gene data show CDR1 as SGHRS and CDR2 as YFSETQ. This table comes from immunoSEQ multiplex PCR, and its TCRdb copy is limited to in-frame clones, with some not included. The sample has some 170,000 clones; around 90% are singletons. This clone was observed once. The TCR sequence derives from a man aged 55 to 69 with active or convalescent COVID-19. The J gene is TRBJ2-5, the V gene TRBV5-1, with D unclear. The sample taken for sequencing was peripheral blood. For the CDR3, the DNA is TGCGCCAGCAGCTTCGGGTTGGAGACCCAGTACTTC. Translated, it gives CASSFGLETQYF.